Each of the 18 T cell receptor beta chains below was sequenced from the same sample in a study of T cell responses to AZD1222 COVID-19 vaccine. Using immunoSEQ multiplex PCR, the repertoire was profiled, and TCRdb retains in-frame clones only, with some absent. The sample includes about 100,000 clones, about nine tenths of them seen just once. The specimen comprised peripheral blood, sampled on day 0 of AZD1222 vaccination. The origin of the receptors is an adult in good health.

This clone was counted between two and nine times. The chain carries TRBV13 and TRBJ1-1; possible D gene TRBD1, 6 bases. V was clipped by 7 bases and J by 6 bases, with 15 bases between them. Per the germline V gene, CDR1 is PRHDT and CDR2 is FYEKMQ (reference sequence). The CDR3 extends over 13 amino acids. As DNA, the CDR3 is TGTGCCAGCAAGAGATGGGGGGCGCCTGAAGCTTTCTTT. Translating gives CASKRWGAPEAFF.

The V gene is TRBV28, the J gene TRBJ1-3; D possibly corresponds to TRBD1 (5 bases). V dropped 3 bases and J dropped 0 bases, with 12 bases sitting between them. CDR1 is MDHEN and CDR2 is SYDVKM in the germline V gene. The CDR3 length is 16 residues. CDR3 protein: CASSFRWGGSGNTIYF. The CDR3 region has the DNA TGTGCCAGCAGTTTTCGATGGGGGGGCTCTGGAAACACCATATATTTT.

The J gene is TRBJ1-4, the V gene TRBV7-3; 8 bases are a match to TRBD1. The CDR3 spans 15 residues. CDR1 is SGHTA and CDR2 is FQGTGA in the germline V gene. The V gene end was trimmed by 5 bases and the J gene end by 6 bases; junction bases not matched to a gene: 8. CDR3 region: CASSPLGQADEKLFF. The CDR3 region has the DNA TGTGCCAGCAGCCCCTTGGGACAGGCCGATGAAAAACTGTTTTTT.

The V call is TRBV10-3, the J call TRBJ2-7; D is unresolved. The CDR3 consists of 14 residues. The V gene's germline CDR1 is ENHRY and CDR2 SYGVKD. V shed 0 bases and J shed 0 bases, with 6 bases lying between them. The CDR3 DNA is TGTGCCATCAGTGAGTCTGGTACCTCCTACGAGCAGTACTTC. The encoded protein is CAISESGTSYEQYF.

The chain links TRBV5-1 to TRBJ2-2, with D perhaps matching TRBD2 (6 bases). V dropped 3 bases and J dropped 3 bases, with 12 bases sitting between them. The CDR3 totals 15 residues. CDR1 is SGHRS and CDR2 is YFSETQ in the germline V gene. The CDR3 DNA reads TGCGCCAGCAGCTCGGGGAGGTCGGACACCGGGGAGCTGTTTTTT. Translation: CASSSGRSDTGELFF.

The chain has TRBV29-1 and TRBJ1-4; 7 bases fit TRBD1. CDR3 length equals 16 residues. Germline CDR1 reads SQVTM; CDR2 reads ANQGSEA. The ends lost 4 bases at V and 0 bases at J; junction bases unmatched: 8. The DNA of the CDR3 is TGCAGCGTTGTAACAGGGGCCGGGGCAACTAATGAAAAACTGTTTTTT. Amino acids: CSVVTGAGATNEKLFF.

CDR3 amino acids: CATSKDSFWETQYF. The DNA of the CDR3 is TGTGCCACCAGCAAGGACAGCTTCTGGGAGACCCAGTACTTC. This chain connects TRBV15 to TRBJ2-5, with D possibly being TRBD1 (6 bases). Trimming removed 4 bases from V and 5 bases from J, with 14 bases in between. CDR3 length: 14 amino acids. The germline gives CDR1 LNHNV, CDR2 YYDKDF (reference sequence).

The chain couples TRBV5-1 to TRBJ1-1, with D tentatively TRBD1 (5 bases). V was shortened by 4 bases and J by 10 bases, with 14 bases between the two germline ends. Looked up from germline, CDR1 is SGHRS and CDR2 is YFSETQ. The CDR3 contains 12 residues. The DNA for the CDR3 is TGCGCCAGCAGCCCGGAGGGGTCGGTAGCTTTCTTT. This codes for CASSPEGSVAFF.

The CDR3 reads CASSLGTGGDSILANYGYTF. The CDR3 DNA reads as TGTGCCAGCAGCTTGGGGACAGGGGGCGACTCGATTTTAGCTAACTATGGCTACACCTTC. J is TRBJ1-2 and V is TRBV5-4, with 11 positions matching TRBD1. The V gene's germline CDR1 is SGHNT and CDR2 YYREEE (reference sequence). V was clipped by 0 bases and J by 0 bases; unmatched bases: 13. The CDR3 totals 20 residues.

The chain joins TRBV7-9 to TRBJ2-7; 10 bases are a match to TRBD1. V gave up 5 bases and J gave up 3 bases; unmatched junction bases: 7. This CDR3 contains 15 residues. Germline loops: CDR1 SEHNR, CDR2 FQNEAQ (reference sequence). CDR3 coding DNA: TGTGCCAGCAGCCGTCGGGACAGGGGCCTCTACGAGCAGTACTTC. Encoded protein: CASSRRDRGLYEQYF. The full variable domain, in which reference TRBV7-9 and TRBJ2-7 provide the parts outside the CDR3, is DTGVSQNPRHKITKRGQNVTFRCDPISEHNRLYWYRQTLGQGPEFLTYFQNEAQLEKSRLLSDRFSAERPKGSFSTLEIQRTEQGDSAMYLCASSRRDRGLYEQYFGPGTRLTVT.

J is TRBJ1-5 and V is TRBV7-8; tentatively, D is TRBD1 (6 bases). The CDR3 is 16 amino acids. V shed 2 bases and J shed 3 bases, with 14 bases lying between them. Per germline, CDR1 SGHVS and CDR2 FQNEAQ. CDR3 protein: CASSLTWTADNQPQHF. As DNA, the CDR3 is TGTGCCAGCAGCTTAACGTGGACAGCAGACAATCAGCCCCAGCATTTT.

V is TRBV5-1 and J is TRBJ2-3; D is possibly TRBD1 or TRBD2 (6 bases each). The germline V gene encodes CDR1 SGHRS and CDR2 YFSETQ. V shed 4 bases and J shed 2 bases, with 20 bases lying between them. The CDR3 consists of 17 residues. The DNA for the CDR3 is TGCGCCAGCAGCAATGGAGGGGGTGGATGGGACACAGATACGCAGTATTTT. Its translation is CASSNGGGGWDTDTQYF.

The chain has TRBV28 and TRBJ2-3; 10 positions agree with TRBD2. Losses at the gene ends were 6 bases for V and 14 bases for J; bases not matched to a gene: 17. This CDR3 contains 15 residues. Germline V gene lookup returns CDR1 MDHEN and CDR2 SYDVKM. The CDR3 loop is CASSRQGSEAGGAYF. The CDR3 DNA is TGTGCCAGCAGCCGACAGGGGAGCGAAGCGGGAGGGGCGTATTTT.

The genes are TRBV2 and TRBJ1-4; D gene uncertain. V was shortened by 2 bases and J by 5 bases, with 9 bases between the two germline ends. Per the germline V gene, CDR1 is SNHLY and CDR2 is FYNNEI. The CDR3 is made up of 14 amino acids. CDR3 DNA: TGTGCCAGCAGTGAAACCCTGAGGAATGAAAAACTGTTTTTT. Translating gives CASSETLRNEKLFF.

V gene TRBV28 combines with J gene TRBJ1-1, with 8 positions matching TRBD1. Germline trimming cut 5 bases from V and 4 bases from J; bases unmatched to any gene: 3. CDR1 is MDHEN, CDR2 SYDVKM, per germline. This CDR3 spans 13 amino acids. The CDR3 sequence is CASSPTGGTEAFF. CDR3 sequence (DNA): TGTGCCAGCAGTCCCACAGGGGGCACTGAAGCTTTCTTT.

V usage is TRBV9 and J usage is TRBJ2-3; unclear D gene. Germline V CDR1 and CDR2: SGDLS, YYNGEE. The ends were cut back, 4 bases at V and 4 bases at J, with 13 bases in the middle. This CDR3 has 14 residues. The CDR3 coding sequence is TGTGCCAGCAGCTACACGCAAGTGGCAGATACGCAGTATTTT. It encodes CASSYTQVADTQYF.

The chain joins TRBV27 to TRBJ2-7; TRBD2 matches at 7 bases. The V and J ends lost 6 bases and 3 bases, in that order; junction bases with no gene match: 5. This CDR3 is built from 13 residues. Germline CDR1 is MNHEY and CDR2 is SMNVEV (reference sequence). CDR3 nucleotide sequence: TGTGCCAGCAGCCCGGGAGGTAGCTACGAGCAGTACTTC. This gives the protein CASSPGGSYEQYF.

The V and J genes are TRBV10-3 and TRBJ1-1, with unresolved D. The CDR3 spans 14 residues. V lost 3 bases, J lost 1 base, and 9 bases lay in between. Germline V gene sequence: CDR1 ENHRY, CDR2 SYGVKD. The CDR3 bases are TGTGCCATCAGTGATAAGGGCACGAACACTGAAGCTTTCTTT. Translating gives CAISDKGTNTEAFF.